This passage covers 24 T cell receptor beta chains from one sample sequenced in a study of CD8+ T cells in alopecia areata. cDNA serving as the sequencing template came from extracted, reverse transcribed RNA. Libraries were prepared by immunoSEQ multiplex PCR; TCRdb keeps only in-frame clonotypes and omits some of them. In the table there are 150,000 or so clones, roughly 70% of which are singletons. The sequencing here drew on CD8+ T cells sorted from blood, taken at week 0. The source is a human donor with alopecia areata.

The chain couples TRBV29-1 to TRBJ1-5; 8 bases map to TRBD1. V shed 6 bases, J shed 2 bases, and the junction held 3 bases outside the gene matches. Germline CDR1 reads SQVTM; CDR2 reads ANQGSEA. The CDR3 consists of 13 residues. CDR3 in DNA: TGCAGCGTAGAACAGGGGGGCAATCAGCCCCAGCATTTT. This codes for CSVEQGGNQPQHF.

The chain uses TRBV4-1 and TRBJ1-2; no definite D call. V shed 1 base and J shed 0 bases, with 3 bases lying between them. The CDR3 runs 13 residues. Germline CDR1 is MGHRA and CDR2 is YSYEKL. CDR3 in amino acids: CASSQVSNYGYTF. In nucleotides, the CDR3 is TGCGCCAGCAGCCAAGTTTCTAACTATGGCTACACCTTC.

The chain joins TRBV6-1 to TRBJ1-2, with 10 bases aligning to TRBD1. The CDR3 is 13 amino acids. Germline lookup yields CDR1 MNHNS and CDR2 SASEGT. V was clipped by 6 bases and J by 8 bases; unmatched bases: 6. The CDR3 nucleotides read TGTGCCAGCAGGGGGACAGGGGTTGGCGGCTACACCTTC. Protein sequence: CASRGTGVGGYTF.

The gene calls are TRBV30 and TRBJ2-2, with 9 positions matching TRBD2. Germline CDR1 is GTSNPN and CDR2 is SVGIG (reference sequence). Trimming removed 0 bases from V and 5 bases from J; junction bases left unmatched: 7. CDR3 length equals 16 residues. The CDR3 region has the DNA TGTGCCTGGAGTGTACGCGGGAGGGGAGTTACCGGGGAGCTGTTTTTT. Translating it yields CAWSVRGRGVTGELFF.

This sequence joins TRBV7-6 and TRBJ2-5; unclear D gene. The V gene lost 6 bases and the J gene lost 5 bases, with 10 bases spanning the gap. Germline V gene sequence: CDR1 SGHVS, CDR2 FNYEAQ. This CDR3 has 12 residues. The DNA for the CDR3 is TGTGCCAGCAGTTTAAGACGGGAGACCCAGTACTTC. Translated: CASSLRRETQYF.

The chain recombines TRBV5-1 with TRBJ2-2; TRBD2 aligns across 7 bases. The V gene end was trimmed by 4 bases and the J gene end by 2 bases; junction bases not matched to a gene: 8. The CDR3 consists of 16 residues. From germline, CDR1 is SGHRS and CDR2 YFSETQ. The CDR3 nucleotides read TGCGCCAGCAGCGGAACCGGACTAGTTAACACCGGGGAGCTGTTTTTT. Protein: CASSGTGLVNTGELFF.

The CDR3 region is CSVPDISEAFF. The CDR3 nucleotides read TGCAGCGTCCCGGACATCTCTGAAGCTTTCTTT. The chain is built from TRBV29-1 and TRBJ1-1; TRBD1 is a possible D gene (5 bases). The germline V and J ends were trimmed by 6 bases and 6 bases, with 11 bases remaining between them. The CDR3 has 11 residues. Germline V lookup: CDR1 SQVTM, CDR2 ANQGSEA.

This clone has just one count. This chain uses TRBV6-6 with TRBJ1-3, with no clear D. CDR3 length: 16 amino acids. Germline-derived CDR1 and CDR2 are MNHNY and SVGAGI (reference sequence). V lost 8 bases, J lost 0 bases, and 17 bases lay in between. CDR3 region: CASLVGELTSGNTIYF. The CDR3 region has the DNA TGTGCCAGCCTGGTCGGTGAGCTTACCTCTGGAAACACCATATATTTT.

There are a few counts of this clone. The chain is built from TRBV30 and TRBJ1-5, with D perhaps matching TRBD1 (5 bases). V was pared by 1 base and J by 5 bases, with 12 bases between. The CDR3 is 14 residues long. The germline V gene encodes CDR1 GTSNPN and CDR2 SVGIG (reference sequence). The CDR3 bases are TGTGCCTGGAGTGGTGGGGGGGTTCATCAGCCCCAGCATTTT. This translates into CAWSGGGVHQPQHF.

Worth noting for this clone: A far larger clone is just one base off, so this is likely a read error. The sample has other DNA sequences that encode this CDR3 too. The V gene is TRBV5-6, the J gene TRBJ1-1; the D is unclear. Germline assignment: CDR1 SGHDT and CDR2 YYEEEE. CDR3 size: 12 residues. Trimming took off 2 bases at V and 3 bases at J, with 5 bases between the two ends. The CDR3 region is CASSFGDTEAFF. In DNA, the CDR3 is TGTGCCAGCAGCTTCGGGGACACTGAAGCTTTCTTT.

This clone showed up just a few times. V is TRBV10-3 and J is TRBJ2-1; the match to TRBD1 covers 9 bases. Germline CDR1 is ENHRY and CDR2 is SYGVKD. The junction had 9 bases not matched to a gene; V was cut back by 8 bases and J by 7 bases. This CDR3 contains 14 residues. In nucleotides, the CDR3 is TGTGCCATCGGCCGGACAGGGGACGGTAATGAGCAGTTCTTC. The encoded protein is CAIGRTGDGNEQFF.

V is TRBV6-6 and J is TRBJ2-3; tentatively, D is TRBD2 (6 bases). The germline gives CDR1 MNHNY, CDR2 SVGAGI (reference sequence). V was trimmed by 2 bases and J by 2 bases, leaving 8 bases between them. The CDR3 is made up of 14 amino acids. The CDR3 DNA reads as TGTGCCAGCAGTTACCCGGGGGACACAGATACGCAGTATTTT. Amino acids: CASSYPGDTDTQYF.

In this sample, this clone turned up a few times. The chain uses TRBV5-1 and TRBJ2-4; TRBD1 is a possible D gene (6 bases). The germline V and J ends were trimmed by 0 bases and 3 bases, with 16 bases remaining between them. Germline V gene sequence: CDR1 SGHRS, CDR2 YFSETQ. The CDR3 length is 17 residues. CDR3 sequence reads: CASSLENITGYKNIQYF. For the CDR3, the DNA is TGCGCCAGCAGCTTGGAGAACATTACAGGGTACAAAAACATTCAGTACTTC.

The genes are TRBV11-2 and TRBJ2-1; D unclear. Trimming removed 0 bases at V and 3 bases at J, with 9 bases between. Germline assignment: CDR1 SGHAT and CDR2 FQNNGV. CDR3 length: 15 amino acids. The CDR3 DNA sequence: TGTGCCAGCAGCTTAGATTCCGGATACTACAATGAGCAGTTCTTC. Translating gives CASSLDSGYYNEQFF.

The chain recombines TRBV20-1 with TRBJ2-1; D is ambiguous. Per germline, CDR1 DFQATT and CDR2 SNEGSKA (reference sequence). The length of the CDR3 is 8 residues. The CDR3 region has the DNA TGCACCGCCCTTGAGCAGTTCTTC. Translated: CTALEQFF.

A few counts support this clone. V is TRBV25-1 and J is TRBJ2-5; tentatively, D is TRBD1 (6 bases). Deletions cut 4 bases from V and 4 bases from J, with 13 bases between. The CDR3 spans 14 residues. Germline V gene data show CDR1 as MGHDK and CDR2 as SYGVNS. This CDR3 is CASSVGGRLETQYF. CDR3 bases: TGTGCCAGCAGTGTAGGGGGAAGACTAGAGACCCAGTACTTC.

This CDR3 is CASARGGNEKLFF. The CDR3 nucleotides are TGTGCCTCCGCAAGGGGGGGAAATGAAAAACTGTTTTTT. The chain employs TRBV7-8 and TRBJ1-4; D perhaps matches TRBD1 (6 bases). Trimming pared 11 bases from V and 5 bases from J, leaving 15 bases between. The germline V gene encodes CDR1 SGHVS and CDR2 FQNEAQ. This CDR3 has 13 residues.

The V call is TRBV7-9, the J call TRBJ2-7; perhaps D is TRBD1 or TRBD2 (6 bases each). V was clipped by 1 base and J by 7 bases, with 11 bases between them. This CDR3 has 13 residues. Germline values: CDR1 SEHNR, CDR2 FQNEAQ (reference sequence). CDR3 loop: CASSLEGGLEQYF. The CDR3 coding sequence is TGTGCCAGCAGCTTAGAGGGGGGCCTGGAGCAGTACTTC.

The sample holds a few counts of this clone. CDR3 region: CASSSPRHRSTGELFF. The DNA for the CDR3 is TGCGCCAGCAGCTCACCAAGGCACAGGAGCACCGGGGAGCTGTTTTTT. The chain recombines TRBV5-1 with TRBJ2-2, with D perhaps matching TRBD1 (5 bases). Germline-derived CDR1 and CDR2 are SGHRS and YFSETQ. The V gene lost 3 bases and the J gene lost 4 bases, with 16 bases spanning the gap. The CDR3 contains 16 residues.

This clone has just a few counts. The rearrangement links TRBV5-6 to TRBJ2-1; 8 bases fit TRBD2. The CDR3 spans 13 residues. V trimming: 4 bases; J trimming: 12 bases; junction bases outside the gene matches: 9. Per germline, CDR1 SGHDT and CDR2 YYEEEE. For the CDR3, the DNA is TGTGCCAGCAGCCCCGGGACTAGAGGGGGGCAGTTCTTC. This translates into CASSPGTRGGQFF.

The CDR3: CASSFGTGNVGYTF. CDR3 bases: TGTGCCAGCAGCTTCGGGACAGGGAATGTTGGCTACACCTTC. This rearrangement joins TRBV5-6 to TRBJ1-2, with 9 bases matching TRBD1. Germline CDR1 reads SGHDT; CDR2 reads YYEEEE. J lost 7 bases, V lost 2 bases, and 6 bases had no gene match. This CDR3 is built from 14 residues.

The gene calls are TRBV14 and TRBJ1-1, with D possibly matching TRBD1 (5 bases). V lost 5 bases and J 4 bases, leaving 35 bases between the germline ends. This CDR3 has 21 residues. The germline gives CDR1 SGHDN, CDR2 FVKESK. CDR3 sequence reads: CASSALLGQVPPYYGGTEAFF. In DNA, the CDR3 is TGTGCCAGCAGCGCACTTTTGGGGCAGGTACCTCCCTACTATGGAGGCACTGAAGCTTTCTTT.

This chain joins TRBV6-1 and TRBJ1-2; unclear D gene. The CDR3 is made up of 12 amino acids. Looked up from germline, CDR1 is MNHNS and CDR2 is SASEGT. Deletions cut 6 bases from V and 7 bases from J, with 12 bases between. The CDR3 DNA is TGTGCCAGCAGGGGGAGTGGGTCTGGCTACACCTTC. As protein: CASRGSGSGYTF.

Points on this clone: This sample includes further DNA sequences coding for the same CDR3. The rearrangement uses TRBV9 and TRBJ2-1; D not resolved. CDR3 length: 10 amino acids. Germline values: CDR1 SGDLS, CDR2 YYNGEE. V shed 3 bases and J shed 7 bases, with 2 bases lying between them. Written as DNA, the CDR3 is TGTGCCAGCAGCGGGAATGAGCAGTTCTTC. Encoded protein: CASSGNEQFF. Looking up the rest from reference TRBV9 and TRBJ2-1 gives the full variable domain: DSGVTQTPKHLITATGQRVTLRCSPRSGDLSVYWYQQSLDQGLQFLIQYYNGEERAKGNILERFSAQQFPDLHSELNLSSLELGDSALYFCASSGNEQFFGPGTRLTVL.